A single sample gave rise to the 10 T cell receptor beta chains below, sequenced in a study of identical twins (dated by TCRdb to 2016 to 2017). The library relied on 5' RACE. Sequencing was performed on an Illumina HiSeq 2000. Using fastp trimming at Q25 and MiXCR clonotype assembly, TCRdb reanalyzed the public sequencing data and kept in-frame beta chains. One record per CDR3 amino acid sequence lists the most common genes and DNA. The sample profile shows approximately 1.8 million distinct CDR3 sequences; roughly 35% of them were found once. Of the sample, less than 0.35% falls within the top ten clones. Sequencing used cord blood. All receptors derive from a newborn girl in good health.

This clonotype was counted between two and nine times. The CDR3 loop reads CASSQDQLGYGYTF. In nucleotides, the CDR3 is TGTGCCAGCAGCCAAGACCAGTTAGGATATGGCTACACCTTC. V usage is TRBV3-1 and J usage is TRBJ1-2; no reliable D call. Germline assignment: CDR1 LGHDT and CDR2 YNNKEL (reference sequence). The V end was cut by 0 bases, the J end by 5 bases, with 10 bases between. The CDR3 covers 14 residues.

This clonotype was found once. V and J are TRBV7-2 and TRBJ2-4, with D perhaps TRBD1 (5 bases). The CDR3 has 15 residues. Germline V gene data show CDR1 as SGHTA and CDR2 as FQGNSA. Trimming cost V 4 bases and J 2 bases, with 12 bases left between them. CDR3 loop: CASSYQGLSKNIQYF. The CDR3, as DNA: TGTGCCAGCAGCTATCAGGGTCTGTCCAAAAACATTCAGTACTTC.

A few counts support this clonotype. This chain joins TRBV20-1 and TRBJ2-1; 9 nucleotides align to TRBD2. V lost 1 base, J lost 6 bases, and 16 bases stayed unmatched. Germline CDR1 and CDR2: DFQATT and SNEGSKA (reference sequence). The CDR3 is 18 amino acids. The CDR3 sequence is CSARAHLRGSGGPNEQFF. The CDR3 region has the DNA TGCAGTGCTAGAGCCCATTTGAGGGGTAGCGGGGGCCCCAATGAGCAGTTCTTC.

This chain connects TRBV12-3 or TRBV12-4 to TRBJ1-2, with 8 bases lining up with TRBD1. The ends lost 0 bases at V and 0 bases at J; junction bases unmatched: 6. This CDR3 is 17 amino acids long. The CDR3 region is CASSLAGTGSSNYGYTF. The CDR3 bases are TGTGCCAGCAGTTTAGCGGGGACAGGATCTTCTAACTATGGCTACACCTTC.

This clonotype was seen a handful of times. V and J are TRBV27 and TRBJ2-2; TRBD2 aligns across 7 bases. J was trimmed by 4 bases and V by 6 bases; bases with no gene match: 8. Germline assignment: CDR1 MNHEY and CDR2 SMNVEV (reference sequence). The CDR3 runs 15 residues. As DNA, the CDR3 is TGTGCCAGCAGCAGGGACTATGCAAGCACCGGGGAGCTGTTTTTT. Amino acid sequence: CASSRDYASTGELFF.

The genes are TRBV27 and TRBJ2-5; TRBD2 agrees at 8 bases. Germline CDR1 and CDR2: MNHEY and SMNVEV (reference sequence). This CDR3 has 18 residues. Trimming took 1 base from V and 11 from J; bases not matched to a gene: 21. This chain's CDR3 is CASSLFSLVGQREREQYF. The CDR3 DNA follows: TGTGCCAGCAGTTTATTTAGTCTAGTCGGGCAGCGGGAGAGGGAGCAGTACTTC.

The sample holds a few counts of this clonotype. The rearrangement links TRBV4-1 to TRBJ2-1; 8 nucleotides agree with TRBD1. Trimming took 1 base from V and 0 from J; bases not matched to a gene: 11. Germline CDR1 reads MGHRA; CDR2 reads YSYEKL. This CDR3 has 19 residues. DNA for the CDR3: TGCGCCAGCAGCCAAGGCAGGGGGCCATACATACGCTCCTACAATGAGCAGTTCTTC. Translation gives CASSQGRGPYIRSYNEQFF.

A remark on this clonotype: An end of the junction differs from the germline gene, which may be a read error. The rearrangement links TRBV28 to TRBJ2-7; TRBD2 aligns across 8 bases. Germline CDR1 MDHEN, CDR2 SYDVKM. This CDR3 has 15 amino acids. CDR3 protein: CAGSLPGTSSYEQYF. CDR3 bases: TGTGCCGGCAGTTTACCCGGGACTAGCTCCTACGAGCAGTACTTC.

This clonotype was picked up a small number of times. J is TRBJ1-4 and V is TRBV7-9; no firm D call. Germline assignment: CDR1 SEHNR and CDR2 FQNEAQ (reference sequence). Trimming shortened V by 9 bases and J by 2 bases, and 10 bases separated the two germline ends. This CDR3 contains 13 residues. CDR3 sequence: CASVTATNEKLFF. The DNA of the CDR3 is TGTGCCAGTGTGACGGCCACTAATGAAAAACTGTTTTTT.

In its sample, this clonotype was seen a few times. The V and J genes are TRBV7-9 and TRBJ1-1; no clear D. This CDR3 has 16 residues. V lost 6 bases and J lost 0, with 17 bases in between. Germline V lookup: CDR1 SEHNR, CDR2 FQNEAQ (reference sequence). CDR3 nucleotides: TGTGCCAGCAGACCCGGACGGATACTCATGAACACTGAAGCTTTCTTT. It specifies CASRPGRILMNTEAFF.